This entry lists 32 T cell receptor beta chains sequenced from one sample in a study of Ad26.COV2.S vaccination and SARS-CoV-2 variants (dated by TCRdb to 2020 to 2022). The treatment or condition label, as the study defines it: around 19 received Ad26.COV2.S at low or high dose, single or two shots; a few received placebo; per-sample allocation not given. For vaccine and placebo recipients, the sequenced repertoires came from samples collected on day 63 after the first injection. Library preparation employed the immunoSEQ multiplex PCR assay. TCRdb obtained this table from immuneACCESS and retained in-frame rearrangements with V and J assigned. These tables miss some clones; where compared with another copy, unresolved V genes account for less than half of the shortfall, and the remainder is unexplained. In this sample the table shows 400,000 or so clones, 70% to 90% of which occur a single time. The ten largest make up about 3.6% of the sample.

Sequenced material: peripheral blood, taken in a trial of Ad26.COV2.S vaccine versus placebo. Receptor source: a person between 18 and 65 years old who received the Ad26.COV2.S COVID-19 vaccine or a placebo.

This sequence joins TRBV4-3 and TRBJ1-2, with 7 bases identical to TRBD1. The CDR3 runs to 16 residues. In germline, CDR1 is LGHNA, CDR2 YSLEER. Trimming removed 0 bases from V and 7 bases from J; junction bases left unmatched: 11. The CDR3 region is CASSQDRGQRFPGYTF. DNA of the CDR3: TGCGCCAGCAGCCAAGATAGGGGACAGCGATTTCCTGGCTACACCTTC.

This clone was observed once. The rearrangement links TRBV9 to TRBJ2-2; D is uncertain. This CDR3 is built from 13 residues. Trimming left V 3 bases short and J 4 bases short, with 7 bases between. Germline V gives CDR1 SGDLS, CDR2 YYNGEE. CDR3 sequence reads: CASSGGATGELFF. The CDR3 DNA reads TGTGCCAGCAGCGGGGGTGCCACCGGGGAGCTGTTTTTT. Complete variable domain (other parts from reference TRBV9 and TRBJ2-2): DSGVTQTPKHLITATGQRVTLRCSPRSGDLSVYWYQQSLDQGLQFLIQYYNGEERAKGNILERFSAQQFPDLHSELNLSSLELGDSALYFCASSGGATGELFFGEGSRLTVL.

The V gene is TRBV3-1 (or the pseudogene TRBV3-2), the J gene TRBJ1-1, with D possibly being TRBD1 (6 bases). CDR1 LGHDT and CDR2 YNNKEL come from the germline V gene (reference sequence). Trimming pared 6 bases from V and 2 bases from J, leaving 10 bases between. This CDR3 has 13 residues. CDR3 DNA sequence: TGTGCCAGCAGTCTGGACAGTAACACTGAAGCTTTCTTT. This codes for CASSLDSNTEAFF.

The chain is built from TRBV2 and TRBJ2-2; D unresolved. Germline V lookup: CDR1 SNHLY, CDR2 FYNNEI. CDR3 length: 14 amino acids. DNA of the CDR3: TGTGTCACCCGTTTGGGTTCGAACACCGGGGAGCTGTTTTTT. Protein sequence: CVTRLGSNTGELFF.

The rearrangement joins TRBV2 to TRBJ2-7; D is unclear. Between the trimmed V and J ends, which lost 9 bases and 3 bases, there was a span of 15 bases. Germline V CDR1 and CDR2: SNHLY, FYNNEI. The CDR3 length is 13 residues. The CDR3 nucleotides are TGTGCCAGTCGGTGGGCAGGCCACTACGAGCAGTACTTC. Translated: CASRWAGHYEQYF.

This clone appeared a single time. The V and J genes are TRBV2 and TRBJ2-1, with 10 positions matching TRBD2. Germline trimming cut 8 bases from V and 7 bases from J; bases unmatched to any gene: 5. The CDR3 has 13 residues. Germline lookup yields CDR1 SNHLY and CDR2 FYNNEI. The CDR3 nucleotides are TGTGCCAGCCTAGCGGGGGAGTATAATGAGCAGTTCTTC. This translates into CASLAGEYNEQFF.

This clone was observed a single time. J is TRBJ2-7 and V is TRBV19; D call uncertain. CDR3 length equals 13 residues. Trimming pared 1 base from V and 6 bases from J, leaving 10 bases between. CDR1 and CDR2 from the germline V gene are LNHDA and SQIVND (reference sequence). The CDR3 sequence: CASSIVLGPEQYF. The DNA for the CDR3 is TGTGCCAGTAGTATAGTTCTGGGCCCCGAGCAGTACTTC.

The V and J genes are TRBV28 and TRBJ2-4, with D unresolved. The CDR3 consists of 13 residues. In germline, CDR1 is MDHEN, CDR2 SYDVKM. Trimming took off 7 bases at V and 0 bases at J, with 7 bases between the two ends. CDR3 nucleotide sequence: TGTGCCAGCAAGGAGTTAGCCAAAAACATTCAGTACTTC. It translates to CASKELAKNIQYF.

The CDR3 sequence is CASSPSLERLNTEAFF. The CDR3 DNA is TGCGCCAGCAGCCCCAGCTTAGAACGGTTGAACACTGAAGCTTTCTTT. This chain joins TRBV4-3 and TRBJ1-1; unclear D gene. Deletions cut 4 bases from V and 0 bases from J, with 15 bases between. The CDR3 is 16 amino acids. Germline V gives CDR1 LGHNA, CDR2 YSLEER.

The chain combines TRBV10-3 with TRBJ1-1; D unresolved. The CDR3 is made up of 15 amino acids. Trimming took 1 base from V and 3 from J, leaving 12 bases between them. The germline gives CDR1 ENHRY, CDR2 SYGVKD. Here the CDR3 DNA reads TGTGCCATCAGTGAGTGGGAGTCAGGTCACACTGAAGCTTTCTTT. It yields the protein CAISEWESGHTEAFF.

This clone was counted between two and nine times. As DNA, the CDR3 is TGTGCCAGTAGTAAAAGTCTCTTCTACGAGCAGTACTTC. Translating it yields CASSKSLFYEQYF. The chain carries TRBV19 and TRBJ2-7; D remains unclear. Germline CDR1 LNHDA, CDR2 SQIVND (reference sequence). This CDR3 contains 13 residues. V lost 4 bases and J lost 3, with 10 bases in between.

The chain couples TRBV29-1 to TRBJ1-1; TRBD1 might be the D (6 bases). The CDR3 runs to 13 residues. CDR1 and CDR2 (germline): SQVTM, ANQGSEA. The V end was cut by 7 bases, the J end by 1 base, with 13 bases between. CDR3 DNA: TGCAGCGCTAAGGGGGGGCCGAACACTGAAGCTTTCTTT. Translating gives CSAKGGPNTEAFF.

This clone has a single count. This sequence joins TRBV27 and TRBJ2-4, with D possibly TRBD1 on 6 matching bases. The CDR3 runs to 12 residues. The germline V gene has CDR1 MNHEY and CDR2 SMNVEV (reference sequence). Trimming removed 5 bases from V and 7 bases from J, with 9 bases in between. CDR3 in amino acids: CASSPTGNIQYF. The CDR3, as DNA: TGTGCCAGCAGTCCTACAGGGAACATTCAGTACTTC.

The chain links TRBV10-1 to TRBJ1-1; D call uncertain. This CDR3 region has 13 residues. Germline assignment: CDR1 WNHNN and CDR2 SYGVQD (reference sequence). Trimming cost V 0 bases and J 1 base, with 3 bases left between them. CDR3 amino acids: CASSESGNTEAFF. Here the CDR3 DNA reads TGCGCCAGCAGTGAGTCAGGGAACACTGAAGCTTTCTTT.

The V gene is TRBV5-1, the J gene TRBJ2-5, with D possibly matching TRBD1 (5 bases). The V gene's germline CDR1 is SGHRS and CDR2 YFSETQ. This CDR3 has 14 amino acids. The germline V and J ends were trimmed by 0 bases and 2 bases, with 8 bases remaining between them. CDR3 coding DNA: TGCGCCAGCAGCTTGGGACAGATACAAGAGACCCAGTACTTC. It yields the protein CASSLGQIQETQYF.

The rearrangement joins TRBV27 to TRBJ2-3; no firm D call. The CDR3 sequence is 14 residues long. V lost 4 bases and J 1 base, leaving 9 bases between the germline ends. Germline assignment: CDR1 MNHEY and CDR2 SMNVEV (reference sequence). CDR3 sequence (DNA): TGTGCCAGCAGTTGGGCGGAACGCACAGATACGCAGTATTTT. Translating it yields CASSWAERTDTQYF.

V usage is TRBV21-1 and J usage is TRBJ1-3. TRBV21-1 is a documented pseudogene. This CDR3 has 18 residues. This CDR3 is CASSKRRAGSGLGNTIYF. In nucleotides, the CDR3 is TGTGCCAGCAGCAAGCGAAGGGCCGGTTCTGGATTGGGAAACACCATATATTTT.

This clone occurred a few times. The V call is TRBV5-1, the J call TRBJ1-2, with 11 positions matching TRBD1. The CDR3 extends over 13 amino acids. V gave up 4 bases and J gave up 7 bases; unmatched junction bases: 3. The germline CDR1 and CDR2 sequences are SGHRS and YFSETQ. CDR3 bases: TGCGCCAGCAGCACGGACAGGGGGCCTGGCTACACCTTC. Protein sequence: CASSTDRGPGYTF.

The chain is built from TRBV19 and TRBJ1-1; a possible D gene is TRBD1 (5 bases). Trimming pared 6 bases from V and 0 bases from J, leaving 14 bases between. This CDR3 is 15 amino acids long. Germline values: CDR1 LNHDA, CDR2 SQIVND (reference sequence). CDR3 sequence reads: CASSRLGGMNTEAFF. CDR3 in DNA: TGTGCCAGTAGCCGCCTGGGGGGTATGAACACTGAAGCTTTCTTT.

This sequence joins TRBV7-2 and TRBJ1-5; possibly TRBD1 for D (6 bases). This CDR3 comprises 15 residues. Trimming pared 5 bases from V and 1 base from J, leaving 12 bases between. Germline CDR1 and CDR2: SGHTA and FQGNSA. CDR3: CASSPTQGSNQPQHF. The CDR3 DNA is TGTGCCAGCAGCCCCACCCAGGGGAGCAATCAGCCCCAGCATTTT. Based on the CDR3 plus reference TRBV7-2 and TRBJ1-5, the full variable domain is GAGVSQSPSNKVTEKGKDVELRCDPISGHTALYWYRQSLGQGLEFLIYFQGNSAPDKSGLPSDRFSAERTGGSVSTLTIQRTQQEDSAVYLCASSPTQGSNQPQHFGDGTRLSIL.

The chain combines TRBV2 with TRBJ2-3, with TRBD2 identical over 7 bases. The CDR3 has 14 amino acids. Looked up from germline, CDR1 is SNHLY and CDR2 is FYNNEI. V was pared by 9 bases and J by 2 bases, with 8 bases of the junction left unmatched. The CDR3 DNA reads as TGTGCCAGACCTACGGGGGGAAACACAGATACGCAGTATTTT. It translates to CARPTGGNTDTQYF.

V and J are TRBV3-1 (or the pseudogene TRBV3-2) and TRBJ2-6; 7 positions match TRBD1. V was pared by 4 bases and J by 2 bases, with 11 bases of the junction left unmatched. Germline V gene sequence: CDR1 LGHDT, CDR2 YNNKEL (reference sequence). This CDR3 is built from 18 residues. The CDR3 bases are TGTGCCAGCAGCCTTAGCTCAGGGGGATTCGCTGGGGCCAACGTCCTGACTTTC. Translating gives CASSLSSGGFAGANVLTF.

The chain joins TRBV9 to TRBJ1-3; D might be TRBD1 (6 bases). The ends were cut back, 7 bases at V and 0 bases at J, with 14 bases in the middle. The CDR3 is 15 amino acids. Germline V lookup: CDR1 SGDLS, CDR2 YYNGEE. CDR3 region: CASRRGDRSGNTIYF. In DNA, the CDR3 is TGTGCCAGCCGAAGGGGGGATCGCTCTGGAAACACCATATATTTT.

The chain has TRBV19 and TRBJ2-3, with 7 bases fitting TRBD2. Trimming removed 3 bases from V and 3 bases from J; junction bases left unmatched: 6. CDR1 is LNHDA and CDR2 is SQIVND in the germline V gene (reference sequence). The CDR3 is 15 amino acids. The CDR3 here is CASSMWLAETDTQYF. The CDR3 bases are TGTGCCAGTAGTATGTGGCTAGCGGAAACAGATACGCAGTATTTT.

The CDR3 coding sequence is TGTGCCAGCAAAAGCCAGGGGGTCCCTAATGAAAAACTGTTTTTT. Amino acids: CASKSQGVPNEKLFF. The gene calls are TRBV2 and TRBJ1-4; the match to TRBD1 covers 7 bases. Germline values: CDR1 SNHLY, CDR2 FYNNEI. The junction had 8 bases not matched to a gene; V was cut back by 7 bases and J by 3 bases. There are 15 residues in the CDR3.

The CDR3: CASSVQLAGISYNEQFF. CDR3 bases: TGTGCCAGCAGCGTACAACTAGCGGGGATTTCCTACAATGAGCAGTTCTTC. The chain joins TRBV5-5 to TRBJ2-1; 10 bases align to TRBD2. V trimming: 4 bases; J trimming: 1 base; junction bases outside the gene matches: 8. The CDR3 is 17 amino acids. Germline CDR1 is SGHKS and CDR2 is YYEKEE (reference sequence). Drawing the rest from reference TRBV5-5 and TRBJ2-1, the complete variable domain is DAGVTQSPTHLIKTRGQQVTLRCSPISGHKSVSWYQQVLGQGPQFIFQYYEKEERGRGNFPDRFSARQFPNYSSELNVNALLLGDSALYLCASSVQLAGISYNEQFFGPGTRLTVL.

V is TRBV12-3 or TRBV12-4 and J is TRBJ1-2; no definite D call. The CDR3 covers 13 residues. Deletions cut 3 bases from V and 5 bases from J, with 10 bases between. The CDR3 reads CASSFAPEYGYTF. The CDR3 nucleotides read TGTGCCAGCAGTTTCGCGCCGGAGTATGGCTACACCTTC.

The J gene is TRBJ1-1, the V gene TRBV28, with a possible D match to TRBD1 (6 bases). V lost 5 bases, J lost 8 bases, and 12 bases lay in between. Germline loops: CDR1 MDHEN, CDR2 SYDVKM. CDR3 length: 12 residues. This CDR3 is CASSIGTTEAFF. The CDR3 DNA reads TGTGCCAGCAGTATCGGGACAACCGAAGCTTTCTTT.

The chain carries TRBV12-3 or TRBV12-4 and TRBJ1-2; D is unclear. The CDR3 length is 12 residues. V gave up 2 bases and J gave up 8 bases, with 9 bases separating them. The DNA for the CDR3 is TGTGCCAGCAGTTTAACTGGGCCGGGCTACACCTTC. Translated, it gives CASSLTGPGYTF.

The rearrangement joins TRBV7-2 to TRBJ2-5; D is unresolved. Germline loops: CDR1 SGHTA, CDR2 FQGNSA. Trimming left V 6 bases short and J 0 bases short, with 14 bases between. This CDR3 comprises 15 residues. The CDR3 sequence is CASSTLTVYQETQYF. The CDR3 DNA follows: TGTGCCAGCAGTACCCTTACCGTGTACCAAGAGACCCAGTACTTC.

The chain employs TRBV10-1 and TRBJ1-6, with unresolved D. In germline, CDR1 is WNHNN, CDR2 SYGVQD (reference sequence). The germline V and J ends were trimmed by 3 bases and 8 bases, with 8 bases remaining between them. This CDR3 has 13 amino acids. This CDR3 reads CASSDQVDSPLHF. CDR3 DNA sequence: TGCGCCAGCAGTGATCAGGTCGATTCACCCCTCCACTTT.

This sequence joins TRBV5-4 and TRBJ1-1, with D possibly matching TRBD1 (6 bases). The CDR3 covers 15 residues. Germline V gene lookup returns CDR1 SGHNT and CDR2 YYREEE (reference sequence). V dropped 4 bases and J dropped 2 bases, with 15 bases sitting between them. The chain's CDR3 is CASSPGGAGNTEAFF. CDR3 DNA sequence: TGTGCCAGCAGCCCTGGGGGGGCGGGAAACACTGAAGCTTTCTTT. Together with reference TRBV5-4 and TRBJ1-1, the CDR3 gives the full variable domain: ETGVTQSPTHLIKTRGQQVTLRCSSQSGHNTVSWYQQALGQGPQFIFQYYREEENGRGNFPPRFSGLQFPNYSSELNVNALELDDSALYLCASSPGGAGNTEAFFGQGTRLTVV.